These 9 T cell receptor beta chains share one sample of origin, sequenced in a study of CD8 T cells in ankylosing spondylitis. TCRdb processed the 5' RACE reads anew with MiXCR; each CDR3 protein has one entry. The table includes 160,000 or so distinct CDR3 sequences, roughly 10% detected once. Source material: blood, either unsorted or a sorted T cell fraction (not recorded which). These receptors were obtained from a female donor with ankylosing spondylitis or in good health (not recorded which).

This clonotype turned up a few times. The chain uses TRBV28 and TRBJ1-5; possible D gene TRBD1, 5 bases. The germline gives CDR1 MDHEN, CDR2 SYDVKM. Trimming removed 5 bases at V and 0 bases at J, with 11 bases between. This CDR3 has 15 residues. Here the CDR3 reads CASSPLTVSNQPQHF. CDR3 bases: TGTGCCAGCAGTCCACTGACAGTTAGCAATCAGCCCCAGCATTTT. Full variable domain (remainder filled in from reference TRBV28 and TRBJ1-5): DVKVTQSSRYLVKRTGEKVFLECVQDMDHENMFWYRQDPGLGLRLIYFSYDVKMKEKGDIPEGYSVSREKKERFSLILESASTNQTSMYLCASSPLTVSNQPQHFGDGTRLSIL.

Only a few counts were recorded for this clonotype. The gene calls are TRBV12-3 or TRBV12-4 and TRBJ2-1; D gene ambiguous. The CDR3 is 14 residues long. Trimming left V 6 bases short and J 8 bases short, with 17 bases between. CDR3 protein: CASSPPDSTDEQFF. CDR3 sequence (DNA): TGTGCCAGCAGCCCCCCCGACTCTACGGATGAGCAGTTCTTC.

This clonotype came up a few times. The chain joins TRBV30 to TRBJ1-5; D unclear. Per germline, CDR1 GTSNPN and CDR2 SVGIG (reference sequence). The germline V and J ends were trimmed by 2 bases and 3 bases, with 8 bases remaining between them. This CDR3 spans 13 amino acids. CDR3 in amino acids: CAWSPLHNQPQHF. DNA of the CDR3: TGTGCCTGGAGTCCGTTACACAATCAGCCCCAGCATTTT. Complete variable domain (other parts from reference TRBV30 and TRBJ1-5): SQTIHQWPATLVQPVGSPLSLECTVEGTSNPNLYWYRQAAGRGLQLLFYSVGIGQISSEVPQNLSASRPQDRQFILSSKKLLLSDSGFYLCAWSPLHNQPQHFGDGTRLSIL.

This clonotype has a handful of counts. The gene calls are TRBV19 and TRBJ2-1; the D call may be TRBD1 or TRBD2 (5 bases each). The CDR3 contains 10 residues. Germline V gene data show CDR1 as LNHDA and CDR2 as SQIVND (reference sequence). Trimming removed 6 bases at V and 11 bases at J, with 8 bases between. CDR3 in amino acids: CASRGEQQFF. The CDR3 coding sequence is TGTGCCAGTAGGGGGGAACAGCAGTTCTTC.

This clonotype has only a few counts. V gene TRBV7-9 combines with J gene TRBJ1-1, with 7 bases that match TRBD1. The CDR3 sequence is 16 residues long. The V and J ends lost 5 bases and 1 base, in that order; junction bases with no gene match: 10. CDR1 is SEHNR and CDR2 is FQNEAQ in the germline V gene (reference sequence). CDR3 residues: CASSDWGNRGNTEAFF. CDR3 DNA sequence: TGTGCCAGCAGCGATTGGGGGAACAGGGGGAACACTGAAGCTTTCTTT.

This clonotype has a single count. The rearrangement joins TRBV19 to TRBJ2-1; 8 bases agree with TRBD1. CDR1 LNHDA and CDR2 SQIVND come from the germline V gene (reference sequence). J gave up 1 base and V 6 bases, and 11 bases lay outside the gene matches. The CDR3 contains 17 residues. This chain's CDR3 is CASRDRVEPQSYNEQFF. The CDR3, as DNA: TGTGCCAGTAGGGACAGGGTAGAGCCCCAGTCCTACAATGAGCAGTTCTTC.

This clonotype appeared many times. The chain has TRBV7-8 and TRBJ1-1, with unresolved D. Between the trimmed V and J ends, which lost 2 bases and 1 base, there was a span of 17 bases. Germline-derived CDR1 and CDR2 are SGHVS and FQNEAQ. The CDR3 is 17 amino acids. CDR3 sequence: CASSLNYLRGTNTEAFF. For the CDR3, the DNA is TGTGCCAGCAGCTTAAATTATCTCCGGGGAACGAACACTGAAGCTTTCTTT.

This clonotype was seen at least ten times. The J gene is TRBJ2-7, the V gene TRBV5-1; TRBD2 matches at 7 bases. Per the germline V gene, CDR1 is SGHRS and CDR2 is YFSETQ. This CDR3 spans 13 amino acids. J lost 1 base, V lost 2 bases, and 0 bases had no gene match. DNA of the CDR3: TGCGCCAGCAGCTTAGCGGGGTCCTACGAGCAGTACTTC. Translating gives CASSLAGSYEQYF.

In this sample, this clonotype turned up a few times. The chain joins TRBV7-2 to TRBJ2-3, with TRBD1 matching 7 bases. Germline CDR1 SGHTA, CDR2 FQGNSA. V lost 5 bases to trimming and J lost 7 bases; unmatched junction nucleotides: 3. This CDR3 comprises 12 residues. The CDR3 region is CASSRDSHTQYF. Written as DNA, the CDR3 is TGTGCCAGCAGCCGGGACAGTCATACGCAGTATTTT.